This entry lists 23 T cell receptor beta chains sequenced from one sample in a study of siplizumab effects on memory and regulatory T cells. TCRdb keeps only in-frame clones here, not all; method: immunoSEQ multiplex PCR. Altogether some 100,000 clones are present, 94% being singletons, with the ten largest covering about 0.6%. The sequenced sample was Tregs sorted from blood. The receptors were gathered from a human donor in good health.

V and J are TRBV27 and TRBJ1-5, with TRBD1 as a possible D gene (5 bases). This CDR3 contains 13 residues. Trimming cost V 4 bases and J 7 bases, with 11 bases left between them. Germline lookup yields CDR1 MNHEY and CDR2 SMNVEV (reference sequence). CDR3 sequence: CASSSLGGQPQHF. CDR3 DNA: TGTGCCAGCAGTTCGCTGGGGGGACAGCCCCAGCATTTT.

The genes are TRBV19 and TRBJ1-4, with D unclear. This CDR3 region has 16 residues. Germline V lookup: CDR1 LNHDA, CDR2 SQIVND (reference sequence). V lost 3 bases and J 8 bases, leaving 19 bases between the germline ends. For the CDR3, the DNA is TGTGCCAGTAGTATCGGACGAGGCTCACCGGGGGAAAAACTGTTTTTT. This encodes CASSIGRGSPGEKLFF.

The chain carries TRBV18 and TRBJ2-7; a possible D gene is TRBD1 (5 bases). The germline gives CDR1 KGHSH, CDR2 LQKENI. V shed 3 bases and J shed 2 bases, with 20 bases lying between them. The CDR3 extends over 17 amino acids. The CDR3 DNA sequence: TGTGCCAGCTCACCCCTATCGTCGACAGCCCAGACCTACGAGCAGTACTTC. It yields the protein CASSPLSSTAQTYEQYF.

The chain carries TRBV5-1 and TRBJ1-5; D perhaps matches TRBD1 (6 bases). This CDR3 has 17 residues. Germline CDR1 reads SGHRS; CDR2 reads YFSETQ. The V and J ends lost 1 base and 6 bases respectively, with 20 bases between them. The CDR3 protein is CASSLNPGGASSQPQHF. The CDR3 nucleotides are TGCGCCAGCAGCTTGAATCCGGGGGGCGCTTCTAGTCAGCCCCAGCATTTT.

The CDR3 DNA is TGTGCCAGCAGCCGGGGCAGGGGGCCGACTCGAACCGGGGAGCTGTTTTTT. Amino acids: CASSRGRGPTRTGELFF. The J gene is TRBJ2-2, the V gene TRBV11-2; 8 bases agree with TRBD1. V lost 5 bases, J lost 5 bases, and 13 bases stayed unmatched. The CDR3 consists of 17 residues. CDR1 is SGHAT and CDR2 is FQNNGV in the germline V gene. Drawing the rest from reference TRBV11-2 and TRBJ2-2, the complete variable domain is EAGVAQSPRYKIIEKRQSVAFWCNPISGHATLYWYQQILGQGPKLLIQFQNNGVVDDSQLPKDRFSAERLKGVDSTLKIQPAKLEDSAVYLCASSRGRGPTRTGELFFGEGSRLTVL.

In this sample, this clone turned up a few times. The V call is TRBV28, the J call TRBJ1-6; 7 bases line up with TRBD1. The germline V gene encodes CDR1 MDHEN and CDR2 SYDVKM. The V segment lost 2 bases and the J segment 8 bases; nucleotides outside the gene matches: 6. CDR3 size: 15 residues. The CDR3 DNA sequence: TGTGCCAGCAGTTTAGTGGGGACAGCAGATTCACCCCTCCACTTT. Amino acid sequence: CASSLVGTADSPLHF.

The chain employs TRBV15 and TRBJ2-7, with 10 bases identical to TRBD1. This CDR3 contains 15 residues. After removal of 2 bases from V and 2 bases from J, the junction contained 3 bases not matched to a gene. In germline, CDR1 is LNHNV, CDR2 YYDKDF (reference sequence). CDR3 amino acids: CATSRSGTGAYEQYF. DNA for the CDR3: TGTGCCACCAGCAGATCCGGGACAGGGGCCTACGAGCAGTACTTC.

This chain connects TRBV6-5 to TRBJ2-1; D may be TRBD2 (5 bases). V lost 8 bases, J lost 7 bases, and 9 bases lay in between. CDR3 length equals 11 residues. Germline assignment: CDR1 MNHEY and CDR2 SVGAGI. The CDR3 DNA is TGTGCCAGCCAGAGAGGGAATGAGCAGTTCTTC. Translated: CASQRGNEQFF.

This clone was seen a single time. The chain carries TRBV7-9 and TRBJ2-7; 10 nucleotides align to TRBD2. The length of the CDR3 is 15 residues. The germline CDR1 and CDR2 sequences are SEHNR and FQNEAQ (reference sequence). After removal of 5 bases from V and 7 bases from J, the junction contained 11 bases not matched to a gene. This chain's CDR3 is CASSPSSGSPPEQYF. CDR3 bases: TGTGCCAGCAGCCCCTCTAGCGGGAGCCCCCCGGAGCAGTACTTC.

This clone was seen a single time. The chain carries TRBV19 and TRBJ2-7; 7 positions match TRBD1. The CDR3 runs to 15 residues. The germline V gene has CDR1 LNHDA and CDR2 SQIVND (reference sequence). V shed 1 base and J 6 bases; nucleotides not matched to a gene: 9. The CDR3, as DNA: TGTGCCAGTAGTATAGGGTACAGGGGTAGTCCCGAGCAGTACTTC. It yields the protein CASSIGYRGSPEQYF. Based on the CDR3 plus reference TRBV19 and TRBJ2-7, the full variable domain is DGGITQSPKYLFRKEGQNVTLSCEQNLNHDAMYWYRQDPGQGLRLIYYSQIVNDFQKGDIAEGYSVSREKKESFPLTVTSAQKNPTAFYLCASSIGYRGSPEQYFGPGTRLTVT.

V and J are TRBV11-2 and TRBJ2-7; D remains unclear. The germline CDR1 and CDR2 sequences are SGHAT and FQNNGV. Trimming removed 4 bases from V and 3 bases from J, with 7 bases in between. This CDR3 is built from 12 residues. Written as DNA, the CDR3 is TGTGCCAGCAGCTCCGGAATCTACGAGCAGTACTTC. It encodes CASSSGIYEQYF.

The V gene is TRBV5-1, the J gene TRBJ2-1; 7 bases align to TRBD2. This CDR3 has 18 amino acids. Germline CDR1 is SGHRS and CDR2 is YFSETQ. The trim removed 4 bases at V and 2 bases at J, leaving 15 bases unmatched. The CDR3 DNA is TGCGCCAGCAGCCTGGGTGGGACGGCTAGCGGAACCTACAATGAGCAGTTCTTC. The encoded protein is CASSLGGTASGTYNEQFF.

The chain uses TRBV20-1 and TRBJ1-4; D unresolved. The CDR3 is 11 amino acids. Looked up from germline, CDR1 is DFQATT and CDR2 is SNEGSKA (reference sequence). V was cut by 2 bases and J by 11 bases, with 9 bases left in between. CDR3 region: CSARFPGKLFF. The CDR3 region has the DNA TGCAGTGCTAGATTTCCGGGGAAACTGTTTTTT.

V and J are TRBV20-1 and TRBJ2-1; 8 nucleotides align to TRBD1. CDR1 is DFQATT, CDR2 SNEGSKA, per germline (reference sequence). The length of the CDR3 is 11 residues. J lost 9 bases, V lost 6 bases, and 4 bases had no gene match. DNA for the CDR3: TGCAGTGCGACAGGGGTGAGTGAGCAGTTCTTC. It encodes CSATGVSEQFF.

The chain combines TRBV28 with TRBJ1-1; TRBD1 matches at 8 bases. Germline CDR1 and CDR2: MDHEN and SYDVKM. The CDR3 spans 15 residues. The ends lost 4 bases at V and 6 bases at J; junction bases unmatched: 10. CDR3 DNA: TGTGCCAGCAGTTCCAGGGGGCGCGGGGGCGCTGAAGCTTTCTTT. It encodes CASSSRGRGGAEAFF.

The rearrangement uses TRBV9 and TRBJ2-4; 7 bases agree with TRBD2. This CDR3 comprises 17 residues. V lost 4 bases to trimming and J lost 0 bases; unmatched junction nucleotides: 10. The germline V gene has CDR1 SGDLS and CDR2 YYNGEE. The CDR3 here is CASSPGGGVLAKNIQYF. In DNA form, the CDR3 reads TGTGCCAGCAGCCCCGGGGGAGGGGTTCTAGCCAAAAACATTCAGTACTTC. The full variable domain, rest sourced from reference TRBV9 and TRBJ2-4, is DSGVTQTPKHLITATGQRVTLRCSPRSGDLSVYWYQQSLDQGLQFLIQYYNGEERAKGNILERFSAQQFPDLHSELNLSSLELGDSALYFCASSPGGGVLAKNIQYFGAGTRLSVL.

The chain is built from TRBV5-1 and TRBJ2-6; TRBD2 aligns across 10 bases. CDR1 and CDR2 from the germline V gene are SGHRS and YFSETQ. V was pared by 1 base and J by 4 bases, with 8 bases of the junction left unmatched. The CDR3 runs 18 residues. The CDR3 DNA reads TGCGCCAGCAGCTTGATAAGACTAGCGGGCCTGGGGGCCAACGTCCTGACTTTC. This gives the protein CASSLIRLAGLGANVLTF.

The V gene is TRBV5-1, the J gene TRBJ2-7, with TRBD2 matching over 8 bases. Germline trimming cut 4 bases from V and 3 bases from J; bases unmatched to any gene: 15. Germline V CDR1 and CDR2: SGHRS, YFSETQ. The CDR3 has 17 amino acids. The DNA of the CDR3 is TGCGCCAGCAGCCCCGATCGAGGCGGGACTAGAGACTACGAGCAGTACTTC. This translates into CASSPDRGGTRDYEQYF.

The J gene is TRBJ1-3, the V gene TRBV11-2, with a possible D match to TRBD1 (6 bases). The CDR3 contains 19 residues. Looked up from germline, CDR1 is SGHAT and CDR2 is FQNNGV. Trimming cost V 1 base and J 4 bases, with 23 bases left between them. CDR3 loop: CASSLGHSGASSRGNTIYF. The CDR3 coding sequence is TGTGCCAGCAGCTTAGGTCACTCAGGGGCCTCATCTCGAGGAAACACCATATATTTT.

The rearrangement links TRBV18 to TRBJ1-5; 10 positions agree with TRBD1. The length of the CDR3 is 17 residues. V was clipped by 0 bases and J by 7 bases; unmatched bases: 9. The germline V gene has CDR1 KGHSH and CDR2 LQKENI. The CDR3: CASSPPRGTGVRQPQHF. CDR3 nucleotides: TGTGCCAGCTCACCACCGAGGGGGACAGGGGTACGCCAGCCCCAGCATTTT.

The V and J genes are TRBV28 and TRBJ2-1; perhaps TRBD2 as D (6 bases). Germline V lookup: CDR1 MDHEN, CDR2 SYDVKM. This CDR3 has 12 residues. V was cut by 10 bases and J by 9 bases, with 16 bases left in between. Written as DNA, the CDR3 is TGTGCCAAGCCCCTCGGGGACTGTGAGCAGTTCTTC. Translation: CAKPLGDCEQFF.

The rearrangement joins TRBV11-3 to TRBJ2-7, with TRBD2 as a possible D gene (6 bases). The CDR3 sequence is 12 residues long. Looked up from germline, CDR1 is SGHNT and CDR2 is YENEEA. V lost 5 bases and J lost 6, with 11 bases in between. CDR3 sequence reads: CASSRGLSEQYF. The CDR3 nucleotides read TGTGCCAGCAGCCGGGGACTCAGCGAGCAGTACTTC.

The chain uses TRBV27 and TRBJ2-1; D gene uncertain. From germline, CDR1 is MNHEY and CDR2 SMNVEV (reference sequence). Trimming cost V 3 bases and J 3 bases, with 9 bases left between them. The CDR3 runs to 14 residues. CDR3 amino acids: CASSFVGIYNEQFF. CDR3 in DNA: TGTGCCAGCAGTTTTGTGGGAATCTACAATGAGCAGTTCTTC.